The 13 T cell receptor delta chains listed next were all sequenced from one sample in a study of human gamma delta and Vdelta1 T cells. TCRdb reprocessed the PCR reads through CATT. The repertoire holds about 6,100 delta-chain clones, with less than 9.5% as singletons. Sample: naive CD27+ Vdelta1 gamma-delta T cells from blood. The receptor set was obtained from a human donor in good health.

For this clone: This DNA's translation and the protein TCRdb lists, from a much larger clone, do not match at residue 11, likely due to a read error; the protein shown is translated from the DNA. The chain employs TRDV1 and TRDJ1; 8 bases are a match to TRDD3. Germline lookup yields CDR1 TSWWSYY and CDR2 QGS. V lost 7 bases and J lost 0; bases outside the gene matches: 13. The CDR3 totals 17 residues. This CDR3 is CALALKRDTPHTDKLIF. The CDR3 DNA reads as TGTGCTCTTGCCCTTAAGCGGGATACGCCTCACACCGATAAACTCATCTTT.

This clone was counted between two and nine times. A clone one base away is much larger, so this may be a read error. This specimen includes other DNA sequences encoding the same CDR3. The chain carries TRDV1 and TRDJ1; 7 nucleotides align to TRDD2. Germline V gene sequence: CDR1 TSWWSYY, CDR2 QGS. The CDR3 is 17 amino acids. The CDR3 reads CALGEFLRGAPTDKLIF. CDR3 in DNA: TGTGCCCTTGGGGAATTCCTACGAGGGGCACCGACCGATAAACTCATCTTT.

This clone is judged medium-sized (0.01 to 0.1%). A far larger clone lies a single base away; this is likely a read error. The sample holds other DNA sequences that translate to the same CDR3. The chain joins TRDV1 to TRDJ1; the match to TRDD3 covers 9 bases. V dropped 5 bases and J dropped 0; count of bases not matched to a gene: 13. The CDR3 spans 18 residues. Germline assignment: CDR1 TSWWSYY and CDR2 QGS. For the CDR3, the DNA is TGTGCTCTTGGGTGGTCCCGGGGATACGTGCGAAACACCGATAAACTCATCTTT. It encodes CALGWSRGYVRNTDKLIF.

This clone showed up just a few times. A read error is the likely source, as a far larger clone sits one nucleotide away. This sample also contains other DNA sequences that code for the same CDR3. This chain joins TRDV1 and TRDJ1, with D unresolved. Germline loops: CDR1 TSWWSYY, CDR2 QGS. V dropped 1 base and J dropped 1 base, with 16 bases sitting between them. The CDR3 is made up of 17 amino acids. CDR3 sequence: CALGERPTVLTTDKLIF. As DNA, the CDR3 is TGTGCTCTTGGGGAACGTCCCACTGTACTCACCACCGATAAACTCATCTTT.

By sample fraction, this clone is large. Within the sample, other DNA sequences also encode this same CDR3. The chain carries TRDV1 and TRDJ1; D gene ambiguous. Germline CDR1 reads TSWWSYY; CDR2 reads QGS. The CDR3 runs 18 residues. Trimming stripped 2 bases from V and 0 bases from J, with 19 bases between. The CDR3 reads CALGELPPRRDYTDKLIF. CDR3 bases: TGTGCTCTTGGGGAATTACCCCCCCGAAGGGACTACACCGATAAACTCATCTTT.

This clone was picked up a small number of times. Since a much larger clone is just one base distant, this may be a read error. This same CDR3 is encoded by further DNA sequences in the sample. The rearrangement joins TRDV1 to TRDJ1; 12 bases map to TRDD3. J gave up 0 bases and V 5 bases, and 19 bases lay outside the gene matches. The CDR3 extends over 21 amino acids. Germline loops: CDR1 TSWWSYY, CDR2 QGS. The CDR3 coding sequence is TGTGCTCTTGGGCCCAAGGGCTCCTTCTCTGGGGGATACGCGTACACCGATAAACTCATCTTT. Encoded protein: CALGPKGSFSGGYAYTDKLIF.

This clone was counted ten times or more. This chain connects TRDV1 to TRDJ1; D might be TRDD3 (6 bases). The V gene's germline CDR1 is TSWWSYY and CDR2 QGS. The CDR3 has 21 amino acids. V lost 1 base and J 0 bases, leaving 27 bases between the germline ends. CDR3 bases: TGTGCTCTTGGGGAACGTCTTCGAAAGGGGGGGGACCTACTTTACACCGATAAACTCATCTTT. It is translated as CALGERLRKGGDLLYTDKLIF.

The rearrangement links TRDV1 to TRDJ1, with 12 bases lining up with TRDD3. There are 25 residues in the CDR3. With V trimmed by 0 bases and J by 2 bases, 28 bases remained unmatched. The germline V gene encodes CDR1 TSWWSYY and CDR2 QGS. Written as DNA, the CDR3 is TGTGCTCTTGGGGAACTAAGGGTTCCGATTTCGACTATCTGGGGGATACGCCACGTAACCGATAAACTCATCTTT. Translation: CALGELRVPISTIWGIRHVTDKLIF.

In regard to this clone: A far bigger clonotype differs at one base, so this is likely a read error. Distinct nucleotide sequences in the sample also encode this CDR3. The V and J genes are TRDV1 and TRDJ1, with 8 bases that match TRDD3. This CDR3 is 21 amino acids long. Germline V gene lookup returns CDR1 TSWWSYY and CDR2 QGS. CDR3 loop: CALGTSPRRGIRLPYTDKLIF. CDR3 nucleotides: TGTGCTCTTGGGACCTCTCCTAGACGAGGGATACGCTTGCCGTACACCGATAAGCTCATCTTT.

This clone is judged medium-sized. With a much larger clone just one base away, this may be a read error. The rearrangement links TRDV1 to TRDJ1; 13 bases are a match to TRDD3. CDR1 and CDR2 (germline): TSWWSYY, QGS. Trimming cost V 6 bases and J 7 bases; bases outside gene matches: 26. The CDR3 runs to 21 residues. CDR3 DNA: TGTGCTCTTGGACCCGCCTTCCGGACTGGGGGATACGCTTTTCCGAGGGGTAAACTCATCTTT. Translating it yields CALGPAFRTGGYAFPRGKLIF.

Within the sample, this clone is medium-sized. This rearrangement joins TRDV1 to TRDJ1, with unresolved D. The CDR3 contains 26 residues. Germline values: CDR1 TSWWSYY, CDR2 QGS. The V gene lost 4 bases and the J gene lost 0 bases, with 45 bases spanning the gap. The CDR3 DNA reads TGTGCTCTTGGGGCCCTTGCCTGGCCGCGGCGACCAGAGAGGAGGACCACACCGAGGTACACCGATAAACTCATCTTT. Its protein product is CALGALAWPRRPERRTTPRYTDKLIF.

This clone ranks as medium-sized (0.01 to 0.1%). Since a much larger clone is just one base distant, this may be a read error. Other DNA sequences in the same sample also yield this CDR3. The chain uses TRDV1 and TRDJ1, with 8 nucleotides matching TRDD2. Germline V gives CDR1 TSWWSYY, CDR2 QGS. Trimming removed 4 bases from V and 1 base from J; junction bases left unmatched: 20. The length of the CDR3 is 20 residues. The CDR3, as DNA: TGTGCTCTTGGGGGTTCCGACTTCCTACGGATGGGTCTAAGCACCGATAAACTCATCTTT. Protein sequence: CALGGSDFLRMGLSTDKLIF.

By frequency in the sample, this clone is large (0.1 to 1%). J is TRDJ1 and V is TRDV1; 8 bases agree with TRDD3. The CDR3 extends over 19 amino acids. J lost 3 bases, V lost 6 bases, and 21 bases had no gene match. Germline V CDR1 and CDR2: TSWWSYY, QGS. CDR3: CALGFKHHTSGIRSDKLIF. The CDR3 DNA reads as TGTGCTCTTGGATTCAAACATCATACGAGTGGGATACGTTCCGATAAACTCATCTTT.